The 11 T cell receptor beta chains presented below share a single source sample, sequenced in a study of regulatory dendritic cells for organ transplantation. This table comes from immunoSEQ multiplex PCR, and its TCRdb copy is limited to in-frame clones, with some not included. The sample consists of tens of thousands of clones, approximately 85% of them appearing once. Antigens of these TCRs are unknown. CFSE-labeled sorted T cells met regulatory or mature dendritic cells for more than four days. The sequencing input was naive CD4+ T cells from blood cultured with regulatory dendritic cells. This sample's subset: CD45RA+ naive T cells. The receptors here all came from a human donor in good health.

The chain recombines TRBV7-9 with TRBJ1-2, with 7 bases that match TRBD1. The CDR3 has 14 amino acids. Germline V gives CDR1 SEHNR, CDR2 FQNEAQ (reference sequence). J gave up 8 bases and V 5 bases, and 11 bases lay outside the gene matches. The CDR3 sequence: CASSPRTGPLGYTF. The DNA for the CDR3 is TGTGCCAGCAGCCCCCGGACAGGCCCCTTGGGCTACACCTTC.

The chain joins TRBV28 to TRBJ2-7; D is undetermined. CDR1 and CDR2 from the germline V gene are MDHEN and SYDVKM. V was shortened by 9 bases and J by 2 bases, with 11 bases between the two germline ends. This CDR3 spans 12 amino acids. This CDR3 reads CASTTPTYEQYF. CDR3 nucleotide sequence: TGTGCCAGTACCACTCCAACCTACGAGCAGTACTTC.

The chain couples TRBV18 to TRBJ2-7; TRBD2 is a possible D gene (6 bases). The CDR3 spans 15 residues. Trimming stripped 3 bases from V and 4 bases from J, with 16 bases between. Germline-derived CDR1 and CDR2 are KGHSH and LQKENI. The CDR3 region is CASSPGGSESYEQYF. The DNA of the CDR3 is TGTGCCAGCTCACCTGGAGGGAGCGAATCGTACGAGCAGTACTTC.

In DNA, the CDR3 is TGTGCCAGCAGCTTAATTTATTATGGCTACACCTTC. It specifies CASSLIYYGYTF. The genes are TRBV7-3 and TRBJ1-2; D gene uncertain. V shed 1 base and J shed 5 bases, with 5 bases lying between them. This CDR3 region has 12 residues. CDR1 and CDR2 from the germline V gene are SGHTA and FQGTGA.

The chain couples TRBV14 to TRBJ2-1; TRBD1 matches at 8 bases. The CDR3 is made up of 18 amino acids. The ends lost 1 base at V and 8 bases at J; junction bases unmatched: 16. Per germline, CDR1 SGHDN and CDR2 FVKESK. This CDR3 is CASSQVWGRGRISDEQFF. The CDR3 DNA reads as TGTGCCAGCAGCCAAGTTTGGGGCAGGGGGCGAATATCCGATGAGCAGTTCTTC.

The V call is TRBV7-9, the J call TRBJ2-1; the match to TRBD2 covers 8 bases. The V gene's germline CDR1 is SEHNR and CDR2 FQNEAQ (reference sequence). The J segment lost 7 bases and the V segment lost 11 bases, leaving 13 bases of the junction unmatched. CDR3 length: 14 amino acids. CDR3 protein: CAFPTSGGPNEQFF. CDR3 in DNA: TGTGCCTTCCCAACCTCGGGAGGGCCGAATGAGCAGTTCTTC.

This chain uses TRBV7-2 with TRBJ1-3, with D unresolved. This CDR3 region has 15 residues. Trimming shortened V by 7 bases and J by 0 bases, and 13 bases separated the two germline ends. Germline lookup yields CDR1 SGHTA and CDR2 FQGNSA. CDR3 sequence: CASTLPKDSGNTIYF. CDR3 in DNA: TGTGCCAGCACTCTACCAAAGGACTCTGGAAACACCATATATTTT.

The rearrangement joins TRBV10-3 to TRBJ1-2; 11 bases line up with TRBD1. Germline lookup yields CDR1 ENHRY and CDR2 SYGVKD. V lost 5 bases, J lost 6 bases, and 11 bases stayed unmatched. The CDR3 length is 16 residues. The CDR3 is CAISSTGGQGVHGYTF. CDR3 bases: TGTGCCATCAGTTCAACCGGGGGACAGGGGGTTCATGGCTACACCTTC.

This clone was detected only once. The J gene is TRBJ1-2, the V gene TRBV2; no firm D call. Germline V gene data show CDR1 as SNHLY and CDR2 as FYNNEI. The CDR3 covers 15 residues. Trimming shortened V by 3 bases and J by 4 bases, and 15 bases separated the two germline ends. The DNA of the CDR3 is TGTGCCAGCAGTGATTGGCCAGATCTTTCCTATGGCTACACCTTC. Amino acids: CASSDWPDLSYGYTF. Complete variable domain (other parts from reference TRBV2 and TRBJ1-2): EPEVTQTPSHQVTQMGQEVILRCVPISNHLYFYWYRQILGQKVEFLVSFYNNEISEKSEIFDDQFSVERPDGSNFTLKIRSTKLEDSAMYFCASSDWPDLSYGYTFGSGTRLTVV.

The rearrangement links TRBV29-1 to TRBJ2-2, with D possibly matching TRBD2 (5 bases). This CDR3 contains 15 residues. V was cut by 5 bases and J by 3 bases, with 16 bases left in between. Germline V gene lookup returns CDR1 SQVTM and CDR2 ANQGSEA. The CDR3 bases are TGCAGCGTTAGATCCGGGATAAGGGACACCGGGGAGCTGTTTTTT. Translated, it gives CSVRSGIRDTGELFF.

This rearrangement joins TRBV7-2 to TRBJ2-1, with D unclear. Germline V gene lookup returns CDR1 SGHTA and CDR2 FQGNSA. This CDR3 spans 13 amino acids. Trimming removed 5 bases at V and 9 bases at J, with 14 bases between. The CDR3 nucleotides read TGTGCCAGCAGCCCTCCCTGGCGCGGTGAGCAGTTCTTC. It yields the protein CASSPPWRGEQFF.